This TCR beta chain was identified during a study of blood T cell repertoires in COVID-19. Study in general: The samples span acute and convalescent COVID-19 from the United States, Italy and Spain.

Repertoires were generated with immunoSEQ multiplex PCR, while TCRdb's copy carries only in-frame clones and drops some. The sample holds roughly 250,000 clones, approximately 83% seen once. V lost 5 bases, J lost 0 bases, and 5 bases stayed unmatched. Germline V CDR1 and CDR2: MNHEY, SMNVEV (reference sequence). The CDR3 sequence is 17 residues long. This clone was recorded only once. Individuals drawn from under 30 US areas were about 18 to 95 years old. Sequencing used PBMCs or T cells enriched from blood (not recorded which). The J gene is TRBJ2-6, the V gene TRBV27; 9 bases are a match to TRBD2. This TCR was recovered from a middle-aged woman with acute COVID-19. The CDR3 region is CASSPGLAISGANVLTF. The CDR3 DNA reads as TGTGCCAGCAGTCCGGGACTAGCTATCTCTGGGGCCAACGTCCTGACTTTC. The full variable domain, its missing parts supplied by reference TRBV27 and TRBJ2-6, is EAQVTQNPRYLITVTGKKLTVTCSQNMNHEYMSWYRQDPGLGLRQIYYSMNVEVTDKGDVPEGYKVSRKEKRNFPLILESPSPNQTSLYFCASSPGLAISGANVLTFGAGSRLTVL.